This TCR beta chain appears in the sequencing data of a study of molecular identifiers for immune sequencing clone quantification. Study findings and constraints: Over 97% of effector molecules, but under 1% in naive cells, were held by clones with more than 20 RNA copies.

From germline, CDR1 is DFQATT and CDR2 SNEGSKA (reference sequence). Trimming stripped 1 base from V and 3 bases from J, with 4 bases between. This CDR3 spans 11 amino acids. This clonotype was observed many times. The antigen is undetermined. Using its own MiXCR run on the PCR reads, TCRdb lists one record per CDR3 protein. The table lists approximately 550,000 distinct CDR3 sequences, roughly 23% of them singletons. The J gene is TRBJ2-7, the V gene TRBV20-1; D is ambiguous. Sequencing was done on a sample of naive CD8+ T cells from blood, with Jurkat cell RNA spiked in. The subset: FACS-sorted CD8+CD4-CCR7+CD45RA+ naive T cells. The clonotype was recovered from a human donor in good health. Some libraries in this study had Jurkat cell RNA spiked in. The CDR3, as DNA: TGCAGTGCTAGAGGAGACTACGAGCAGTACTTC. This codes for CSARGDYEQYF.